The present entry profiles one T cell receptor (beta chain) with its context. Its antigen remains unknown. The data are from a study of cytomegalovirus exposure and HLA in healthy donors. As for the study in general: The roughly 130 validation repertoires were reported in a later analysis to have been generated on the same platform as the roughly 720 first-cohort repertoires.

The assay was immunoSEQ multiplex PCR, and TCRdb's table has in-frame clones only and misses some. The sample has 150,000 to 200,000 clones; approximately 86% are singletons. This CDR3 has 16 residues. Germline CDR1 is SQVTM and CDR2 is ANQGSEA. The V segment lost 6 bases and the J segment 4 bases; nucleotides outside the gene matches: 14. Study conclusions and caveats: The classifier, whose performance was assessed in both the original and validation cohorts, reportedly diagnosed cytomegalovirus status with high specificity and sensitivity.

This chain joins TRBV29-1 and TRBJ2-1, with TRBD2 matching 8 bases. The specimen was PBMCs. The TCR sequence derives from a man aged 25-40 years in good health and CMV-seropositive. The CDR3 region has the DNA TGCAGCGTCCCAGATAAAACTAGCGGAGCTTACAATGAGCAGTTCTTC. The encoded protein is CSVPDKTSGAYNEQFF.